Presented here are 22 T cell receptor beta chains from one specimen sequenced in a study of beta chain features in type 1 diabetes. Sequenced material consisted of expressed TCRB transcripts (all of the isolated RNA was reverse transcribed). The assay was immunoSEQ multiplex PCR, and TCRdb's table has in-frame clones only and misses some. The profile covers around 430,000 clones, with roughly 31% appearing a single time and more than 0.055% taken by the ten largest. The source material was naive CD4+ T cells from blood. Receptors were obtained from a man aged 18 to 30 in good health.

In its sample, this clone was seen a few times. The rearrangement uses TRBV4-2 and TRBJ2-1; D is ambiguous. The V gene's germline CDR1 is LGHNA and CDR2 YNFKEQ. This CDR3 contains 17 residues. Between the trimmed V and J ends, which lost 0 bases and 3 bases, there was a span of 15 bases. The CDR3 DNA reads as TGTGCCAGCAGCCAAGATCAGAACAGTAGATACTACAATGAGCAGTTCTTC. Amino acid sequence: CASSQDQNSRYYNEQFF.

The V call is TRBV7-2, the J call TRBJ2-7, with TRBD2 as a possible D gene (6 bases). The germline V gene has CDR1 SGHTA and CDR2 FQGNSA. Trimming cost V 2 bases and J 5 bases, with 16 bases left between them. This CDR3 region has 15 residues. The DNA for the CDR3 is TGTGCCAGCAGCTTATCCGGGCCAGGGACTCACGAGCAGTACTTC. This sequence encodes CASSLSGPGTHEQYF.

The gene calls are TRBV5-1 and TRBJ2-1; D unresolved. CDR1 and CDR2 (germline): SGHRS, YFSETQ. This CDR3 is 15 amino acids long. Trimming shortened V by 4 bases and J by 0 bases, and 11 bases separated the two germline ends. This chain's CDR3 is CASSRSDLSYNEQFF. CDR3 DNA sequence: TGCGCCAGCAGCCGCTCGGATCTCTCCTACAATGAGCAGTTCTTC.

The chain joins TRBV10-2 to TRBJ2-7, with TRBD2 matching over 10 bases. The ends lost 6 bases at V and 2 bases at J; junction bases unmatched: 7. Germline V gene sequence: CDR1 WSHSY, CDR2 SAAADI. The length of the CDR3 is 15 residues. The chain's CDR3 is CASRLGLASTYEQYF. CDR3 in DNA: TGCGCCAGCAGATTGGGACTAGCGTCTACCTACGAGCAGTACTTC.

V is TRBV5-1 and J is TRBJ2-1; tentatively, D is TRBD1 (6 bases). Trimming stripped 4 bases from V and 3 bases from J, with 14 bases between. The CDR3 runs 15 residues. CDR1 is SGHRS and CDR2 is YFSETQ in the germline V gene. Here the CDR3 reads CASSVRDTFYNEQFF. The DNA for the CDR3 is TGCGCCAGCAGCGTCCGGGACACGTTCTACAATGAGCAGTTCTTC.

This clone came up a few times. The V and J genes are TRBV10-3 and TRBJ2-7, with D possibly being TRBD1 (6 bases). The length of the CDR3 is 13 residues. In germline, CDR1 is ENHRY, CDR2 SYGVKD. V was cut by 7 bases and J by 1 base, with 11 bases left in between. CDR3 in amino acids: CAINGQRSYEQYF. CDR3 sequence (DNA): TGTGCCATCAACGGACAGAGATCCTACGAGCAGTACTTC.

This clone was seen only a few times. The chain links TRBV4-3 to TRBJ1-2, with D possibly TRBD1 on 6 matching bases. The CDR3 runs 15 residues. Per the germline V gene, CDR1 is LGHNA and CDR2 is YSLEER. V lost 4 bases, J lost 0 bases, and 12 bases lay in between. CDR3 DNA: TGCGCCAGCAGCCCCCGACAGGCCTCTAACTATGGCTACACCTTC. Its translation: CASSPRQASNYGYTF.

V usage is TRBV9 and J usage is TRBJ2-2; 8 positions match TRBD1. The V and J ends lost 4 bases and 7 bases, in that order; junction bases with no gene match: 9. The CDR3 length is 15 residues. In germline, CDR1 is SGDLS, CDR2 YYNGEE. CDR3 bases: TGTGCCAGCAGCCTCATTCAGGACAGGGACGGGGAGCTGTTTTTT. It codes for CASSLIQDRDGELFF.

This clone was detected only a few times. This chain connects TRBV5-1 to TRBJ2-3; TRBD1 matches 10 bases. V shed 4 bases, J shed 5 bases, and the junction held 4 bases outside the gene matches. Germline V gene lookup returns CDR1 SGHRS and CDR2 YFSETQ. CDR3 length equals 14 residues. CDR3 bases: TGCGCCAGCAGCCTAGGGACAGGGGAAGATACGCAGTATTTT. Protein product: CASSLGTGEDTQYF.

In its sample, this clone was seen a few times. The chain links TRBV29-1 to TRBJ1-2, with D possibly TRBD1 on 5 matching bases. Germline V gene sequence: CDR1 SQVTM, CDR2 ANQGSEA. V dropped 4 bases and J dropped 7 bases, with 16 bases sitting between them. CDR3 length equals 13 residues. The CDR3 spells CSVASGFGSGYTF. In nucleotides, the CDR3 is TGCAGCGTTGCCTCAGGGTTCGGCTCTGGCTACACCTTC.

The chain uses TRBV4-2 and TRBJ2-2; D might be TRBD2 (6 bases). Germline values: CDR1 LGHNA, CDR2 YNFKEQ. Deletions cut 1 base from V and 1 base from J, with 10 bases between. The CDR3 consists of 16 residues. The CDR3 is CASSQVSGWNTGELFF. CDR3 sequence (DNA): TGTGCCAGCAGCCAAGTGAGCGGGTGGAACACCGGGGAGCTGTTTTTT.

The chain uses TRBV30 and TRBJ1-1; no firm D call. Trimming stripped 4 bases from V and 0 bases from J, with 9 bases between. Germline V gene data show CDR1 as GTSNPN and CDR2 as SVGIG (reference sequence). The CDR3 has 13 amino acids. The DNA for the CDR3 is TGTGCCTGGATTAGACACCTGAACACTGAAGCTTTCTTT. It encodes CAWIRHLNTEAFF.

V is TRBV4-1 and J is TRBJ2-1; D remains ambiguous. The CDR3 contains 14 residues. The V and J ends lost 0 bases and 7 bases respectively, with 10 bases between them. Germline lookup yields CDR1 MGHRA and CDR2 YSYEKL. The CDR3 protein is CASSQEQITNEQFF. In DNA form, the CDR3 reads TGCGCCAGCAGCCAAGAACAGATTACTAATGAGCAGTTCTTC.

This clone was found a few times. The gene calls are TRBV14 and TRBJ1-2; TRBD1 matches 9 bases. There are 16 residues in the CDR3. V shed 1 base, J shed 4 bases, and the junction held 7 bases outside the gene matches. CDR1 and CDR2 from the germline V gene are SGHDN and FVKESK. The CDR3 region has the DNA TGTGCCAGCAGCCAAGTTCCGGGGACAGGGCGCTATGGCTACACCTTC. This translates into CASSQVPGTGRYGYTF.

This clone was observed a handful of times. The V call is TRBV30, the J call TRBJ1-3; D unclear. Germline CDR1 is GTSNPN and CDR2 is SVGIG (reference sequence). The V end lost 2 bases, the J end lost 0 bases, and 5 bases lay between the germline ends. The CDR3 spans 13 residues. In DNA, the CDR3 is TGTGCCTGGAGTTCAGACTCTGGAAACACCATATATTTT. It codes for CAWSSDSGNTIYF.

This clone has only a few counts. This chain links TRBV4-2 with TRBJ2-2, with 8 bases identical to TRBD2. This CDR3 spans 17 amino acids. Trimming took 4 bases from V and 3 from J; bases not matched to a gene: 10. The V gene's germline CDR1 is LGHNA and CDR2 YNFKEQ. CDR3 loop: CASSPGLALTYTGELFF. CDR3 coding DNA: TGTGCCAGCAGCCCTGGACTAGCCCTAACCTACACCGGGGAGCTGTTTTTT.

In DNA, the CDR3 is TGCGCCAGCAGCAACGGGATGTTGAGCGGGGAGCTGTTTTTT. It specifies CASSNGMLSGELFF. The chain is built from TRBV5-1 and TRBJ2-2, with D perhaps matching TRBD2 (5 bases). Trimming removed 4 bases from V and 7 bases from J, with 14 bases in between. Germline lookup yields CDR1 SGHRS and CDR2 YFSETQ. The CDR3 contains 14 residues.

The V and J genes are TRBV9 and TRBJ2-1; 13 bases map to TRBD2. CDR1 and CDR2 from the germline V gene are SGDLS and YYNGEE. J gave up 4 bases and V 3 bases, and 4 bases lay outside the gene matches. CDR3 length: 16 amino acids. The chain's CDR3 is CASSGGLAGVYNEQFF. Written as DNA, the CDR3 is TGTGCCAGCAGCGGAGGACTAGCGGGAGTATACAATGAGCAGTTCTTC.

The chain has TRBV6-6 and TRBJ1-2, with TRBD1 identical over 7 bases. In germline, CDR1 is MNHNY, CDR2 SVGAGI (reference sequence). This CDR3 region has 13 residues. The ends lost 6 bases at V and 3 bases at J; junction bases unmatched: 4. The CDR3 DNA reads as TGTGCCAGCAGCCTTGGGACAGACTATGGCTACACCTTC. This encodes CASSLGTDYGYTF.

CDR3: CAGKKTGIYQETQYF. In nucleotides, the CDR3 is TGTGCCGGGAAAAAAACAGGGATTTACCAAGAGACCCAGTACTTC. V and J are TRBV30 and TRBJ2-5; D perhaps matches TRBD1 (6 bases). Trimming stripped 8 bases from V and 0 bases from J, with 19 bases between. This CDR3 region has 15 residues. The V gene's germline CDR1 is GTSNPN and CDR2 SVGIG (reference sequence).

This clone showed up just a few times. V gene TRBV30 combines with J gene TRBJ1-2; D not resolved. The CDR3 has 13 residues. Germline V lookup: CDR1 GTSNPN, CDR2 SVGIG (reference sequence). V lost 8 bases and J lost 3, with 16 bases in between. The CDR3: CAGERPTDYGYTF. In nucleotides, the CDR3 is TGTGCCGGGGAGAGGCCTACTGACTATGGCTACACCTTC.

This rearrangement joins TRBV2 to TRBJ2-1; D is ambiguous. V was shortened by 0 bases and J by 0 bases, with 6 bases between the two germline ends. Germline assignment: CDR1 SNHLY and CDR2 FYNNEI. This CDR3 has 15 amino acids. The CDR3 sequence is CASSEASYSYNEQFF. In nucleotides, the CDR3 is TGTGCCAGCAGTGAAGCCAGTTACTCCTACAATGAGCAGTTCTTC.